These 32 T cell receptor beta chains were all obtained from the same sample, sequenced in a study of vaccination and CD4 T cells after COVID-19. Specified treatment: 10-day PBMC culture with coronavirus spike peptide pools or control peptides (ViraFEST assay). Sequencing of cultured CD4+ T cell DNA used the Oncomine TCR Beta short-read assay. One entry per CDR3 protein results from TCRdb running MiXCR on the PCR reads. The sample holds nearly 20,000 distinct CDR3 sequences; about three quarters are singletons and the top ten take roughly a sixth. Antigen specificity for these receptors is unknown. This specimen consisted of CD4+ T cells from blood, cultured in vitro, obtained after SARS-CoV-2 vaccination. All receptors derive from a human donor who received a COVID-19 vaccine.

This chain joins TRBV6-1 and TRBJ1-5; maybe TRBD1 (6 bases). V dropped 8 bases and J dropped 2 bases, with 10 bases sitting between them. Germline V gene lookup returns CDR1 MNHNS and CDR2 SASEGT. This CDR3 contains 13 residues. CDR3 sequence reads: CASVRQGNQPQHF. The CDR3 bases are TGTGCCAGCGTCAGACAGGGCAATCAGCCCCAGCATTTT.

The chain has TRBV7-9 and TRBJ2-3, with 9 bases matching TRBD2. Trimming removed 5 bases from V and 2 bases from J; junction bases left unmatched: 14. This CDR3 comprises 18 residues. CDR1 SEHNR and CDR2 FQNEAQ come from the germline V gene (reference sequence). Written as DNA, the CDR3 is TGTGCCAGCAGCGGTCGACTAGCGGTGCCCTCCGCCACAGATACGCAGTATTTT. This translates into CASSGRLAVPSATDTQYF.

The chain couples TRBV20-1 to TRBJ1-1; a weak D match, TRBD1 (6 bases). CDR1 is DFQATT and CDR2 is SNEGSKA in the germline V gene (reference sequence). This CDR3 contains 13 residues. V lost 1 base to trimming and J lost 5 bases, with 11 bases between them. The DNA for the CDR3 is TGCAGTGCTAGAGCGCGAGGGGGGACTGAAGCTTTCTTT. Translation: CSARARGGTEAFF.

CDR3 residues: CASSFPLGPRYGYTF. DNA of the CDR3: TGTGCCAGCAGTTTTCCTTTGGGACCCCGCTATGGCTACACCTTC. The chain carries TRBV2 and TRBJ1-2; weak D call: TRBD1 (5 bases). The germline CDR1 and CDR2 sequences are SNHLY and FYNNEI. Trimming took 5 bases from V and 4 from J, leaving 17 bases between them. The CDR3 has 15 residues.

The CDR3: CAWSVVLALTDTQYF. CDR3 coding DNA: TGTGCCTGGAGTGTAGTGTTAGCCCTCACAGATACGCAGTATTTT. This sequence joins TRBV30 and TRBJ2-3; D not resolved. Per germline, CDR1 GTSNPN and CDR2 SVGIG (reference sequence). Trimming shortened V by 0 bases and J by 2 bases, and 12 bases separated the two germline ends. The CDR3 runs to 15 residues.

CDR3: CASTGRGYGYTF. The CDR3 DNA is TGTGCCAGTACGGGACGCGGCTATGGCTACACCTTC. The chain combines TRBV19 with TRBJ1-2, with D perhaps matching TRBD1 (5 bases). V was pared by 7 bases and J by 4 bases, with 10 bases between. CDR1 is LNHDA and CDR2 is SQIVND in the germline V gene (reference sequence). CDR3 length equals 12 residues.

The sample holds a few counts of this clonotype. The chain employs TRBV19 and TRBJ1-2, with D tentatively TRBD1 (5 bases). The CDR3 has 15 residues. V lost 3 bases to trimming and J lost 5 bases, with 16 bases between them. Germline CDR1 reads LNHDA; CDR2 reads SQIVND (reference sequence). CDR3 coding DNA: TGTGCCAGTAGTATGCCCCAGGGACTTTCTTATGGCTACACCTTC. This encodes CASSMPQGLSYGYTF. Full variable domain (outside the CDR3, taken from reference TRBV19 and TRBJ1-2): DGGITQSPKYLFRKEGQNVTLSCEQNLNHDAMYWYRQDPGQGLRLIYYSQIVNDFQKGDIAEGYSVSREKKESFPLTVTSAQKNPTAFYLCASSMPQGLSYGYTFGSGTRLTVV.

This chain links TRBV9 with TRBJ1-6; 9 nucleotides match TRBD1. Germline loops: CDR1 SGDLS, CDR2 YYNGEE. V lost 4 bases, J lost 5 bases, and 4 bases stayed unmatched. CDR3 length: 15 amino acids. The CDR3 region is CASSLTGGDNSPLHF. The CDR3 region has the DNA TGTGCCAGCAGCCTGACAGGGGGAGATAATTCACCCCTCCACTTT. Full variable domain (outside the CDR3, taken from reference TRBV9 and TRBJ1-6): DSGVTQTPKHLITATGQRVTLRCSPRSGDLSVYWYQQSLDQGLQFLIQYYNGEERAKGNILERFSAQQFPDLHSELNLSSLELGDSALYFCASSLTGGDNSPLHFGNGTRLTVT.

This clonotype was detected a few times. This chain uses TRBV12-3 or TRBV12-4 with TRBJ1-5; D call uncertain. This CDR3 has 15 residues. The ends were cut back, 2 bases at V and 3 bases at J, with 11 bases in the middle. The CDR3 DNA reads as TGTGCCAGCAGTTTATTATTCCAATACAATCAGCCCCAGCATTTT. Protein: CASSLLFQYNQPQHF.

The CDR3 sequence is CSARPPGGGAGEQYF. The DNA for the CDR3 is TGCAGTGCTAGGCCCCCGGGCGGGGGGGCGGGAGAGCAGTACTTC. V gene TRBV20-1 combines with J gene TRBJ2-7, with 9 nucleotides matching TRBD2. The CDR3 has 15 amino acids. Losses at the gene ends were 3 bases for V and 7 bases for J; bases not matched to a gene: 13. Germline values: CDR1 DFQATT, CDR2 SNEGSKA (reference sequence).

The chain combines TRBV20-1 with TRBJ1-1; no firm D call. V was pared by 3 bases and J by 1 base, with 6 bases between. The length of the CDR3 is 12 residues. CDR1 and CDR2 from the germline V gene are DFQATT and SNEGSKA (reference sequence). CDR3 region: CSASSGNTEAFF. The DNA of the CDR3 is TGCAGTGCTAGCTCGGGGAACACTGAAGCTTTCTTT.

DNA of the CDR3: TGTGCCAGCAGCTTAAATCCTAGCGGGGTCCAAGAGACCCAGTACTTC. Translation gives CASSLNPSGVQETQYF. The chain has TRBV11-2 and TRBJ2-5; TRBD2 matches 9 bases. Germline loops: CDR1 SGHAT, CDR2 FQNNGV. The junction had 5 bases not matched to a gene; V was cut back by 2 bases and J by 1 base. The CDR3 sequence is 16 residues long.

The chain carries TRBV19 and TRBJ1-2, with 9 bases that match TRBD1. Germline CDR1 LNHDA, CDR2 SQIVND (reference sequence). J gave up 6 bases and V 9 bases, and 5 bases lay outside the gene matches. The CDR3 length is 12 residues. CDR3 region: CASGQGWDGYTF. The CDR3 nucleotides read TGTGCCAGCGGACAGGGGTGGGATGGCTACACCTTC.

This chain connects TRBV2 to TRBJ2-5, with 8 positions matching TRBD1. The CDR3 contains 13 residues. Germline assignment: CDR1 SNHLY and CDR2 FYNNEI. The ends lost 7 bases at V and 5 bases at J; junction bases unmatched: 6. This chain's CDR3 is CASKDRGWETQYF. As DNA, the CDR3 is TGTGCCAGCAAAGACAGGGGATGGGAGACCCAGTACTTC.

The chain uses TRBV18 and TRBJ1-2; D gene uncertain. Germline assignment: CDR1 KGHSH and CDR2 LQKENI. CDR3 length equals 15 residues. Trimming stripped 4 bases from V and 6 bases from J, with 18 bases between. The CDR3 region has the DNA TGTGCCAGCTCACTTAACGGGCAAGGGCACCATGGCTACACCTTC. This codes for CASSLNGQGHHGYTF. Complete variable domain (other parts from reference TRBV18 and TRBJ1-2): NAGVMQNPRHLVRRRGQEARLRCSPMKGHSHVYWYRQLPEEGLKFMVYLQKENIIDESGMPKERFSAEFPKEGPSILRIQQVVRGDSAAYFCASSLNGQGHHGYTFGSGTRLTVV.

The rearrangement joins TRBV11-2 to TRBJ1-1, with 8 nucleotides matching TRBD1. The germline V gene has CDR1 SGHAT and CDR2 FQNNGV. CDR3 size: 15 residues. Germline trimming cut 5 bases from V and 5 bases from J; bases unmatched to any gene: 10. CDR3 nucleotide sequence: TGTGCCAGCAGCAAAGGACAGGGTGGCCGGACTGAAGCTTTCTTT. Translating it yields CASSKGQGGRTEAFF.

CDR3 residues: CASSPGQGRYGYTF. Written as DNA, the CDR3 is TGTGCCAGCAGTCCCGGACAGGGTCGATATGGCTACACCTTC. The chain couples TRBV6-1 to TRBJ1-2, with TRBD1 identical over 8 bases. With V trimmed by 5 bases and J by 5 bases, 7 bases remained unmatched. Germline assignment: CDR1 MNHNS and CDR2 SASEGT. This CDR3 is 14 amino acids long.

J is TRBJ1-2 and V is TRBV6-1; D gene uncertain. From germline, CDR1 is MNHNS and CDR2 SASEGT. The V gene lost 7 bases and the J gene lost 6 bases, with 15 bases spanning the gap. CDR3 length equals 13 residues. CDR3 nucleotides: TGTGCCAGCACCTACAACCCACGGGATGGCTACACCTTC. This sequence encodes CASTYNPRDGYTF.

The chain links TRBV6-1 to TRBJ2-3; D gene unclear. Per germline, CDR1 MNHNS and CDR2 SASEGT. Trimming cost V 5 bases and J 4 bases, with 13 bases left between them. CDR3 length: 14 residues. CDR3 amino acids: CASSPNPRADTQYF. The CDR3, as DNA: TGTGCCAGCAGTCCAAATCCTAGGGCAGATACGCAGTATTTT.

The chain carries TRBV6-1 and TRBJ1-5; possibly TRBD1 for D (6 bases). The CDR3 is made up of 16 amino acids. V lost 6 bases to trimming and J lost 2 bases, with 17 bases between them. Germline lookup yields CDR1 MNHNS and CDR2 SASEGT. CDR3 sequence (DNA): TGTGCCAGCAGGGGAGAGGGGGGGTTTCGCAATCAGCCCCAGCATTTT. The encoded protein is CASRGEGGFRNQPQHF.

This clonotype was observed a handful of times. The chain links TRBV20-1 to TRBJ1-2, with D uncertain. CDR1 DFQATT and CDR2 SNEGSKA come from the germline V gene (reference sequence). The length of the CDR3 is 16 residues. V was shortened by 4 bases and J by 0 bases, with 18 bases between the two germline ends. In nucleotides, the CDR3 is TGCAGTGCTAAACCCGAGATGATAAGAGCTAACTATGGCTACACCTTC. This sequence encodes CSAKPEMIRANYGYTF.

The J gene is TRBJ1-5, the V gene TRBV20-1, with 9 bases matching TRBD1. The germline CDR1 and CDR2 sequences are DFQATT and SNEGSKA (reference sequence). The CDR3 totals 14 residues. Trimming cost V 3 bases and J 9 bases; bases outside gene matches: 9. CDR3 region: CSASSTGGQRPQHF. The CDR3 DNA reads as TGCAGTGCTAGTTCGACAGGGGGTCAACGGCCCCAGCATTTT.

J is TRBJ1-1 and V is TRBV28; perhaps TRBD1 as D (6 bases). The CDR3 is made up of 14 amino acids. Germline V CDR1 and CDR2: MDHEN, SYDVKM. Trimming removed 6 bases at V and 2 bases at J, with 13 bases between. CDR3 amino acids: CASSPLQGNTEAFF. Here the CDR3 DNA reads TGTGCCAGCAGCCCCTTACAGGGAAACACTGAAGCTTTCTTT.

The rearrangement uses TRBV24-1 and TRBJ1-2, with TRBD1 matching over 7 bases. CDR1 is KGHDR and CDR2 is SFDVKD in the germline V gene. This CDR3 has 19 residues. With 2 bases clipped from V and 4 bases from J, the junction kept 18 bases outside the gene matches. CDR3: CATSDSKSQSGTVFYGYTF. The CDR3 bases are TGTGCCACCAGTGATTCCAAATCGCAATCCGGGACAGTTTTCTATGGCTACACCTTC.

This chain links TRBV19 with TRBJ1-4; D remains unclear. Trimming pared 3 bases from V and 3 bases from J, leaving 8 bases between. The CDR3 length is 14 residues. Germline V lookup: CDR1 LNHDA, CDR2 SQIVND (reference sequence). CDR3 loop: CASSIRAANEKLFF. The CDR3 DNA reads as TGTGCCAGTAGTATTCGTGCGGCTAATGAAAAACTGTTTTTT. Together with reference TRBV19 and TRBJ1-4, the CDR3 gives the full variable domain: DGGITQSPKYLFRKEGQNVTLSCEQNLNHDAMYWYRQDPGQGLRLIYYSQIVNDFQKGDIAEGYSVSREKKESFPLTVTSAQKNPTAFYLCASSIRAANEKLFFGSGTQLSVL.

CDR3 sequence (DNA): TGCAGTGCTAGAGATGTGACTAGCGGGGGGGCGCACCACGAGCAGTACTTC. Translating gives CSARDVTSGGAHHEQYF. This chain connects TRBV20-1 to TRBJ2-7; 14 positions match TRBD2. This CDR3 is 17 amino acids long. J gave up 5 bases and V 0 bases, and 9 bases lay outside the gene matches. The V gene's germline CDR1 is DFQATT and CDR2 SNEGSKA (reference sequence).

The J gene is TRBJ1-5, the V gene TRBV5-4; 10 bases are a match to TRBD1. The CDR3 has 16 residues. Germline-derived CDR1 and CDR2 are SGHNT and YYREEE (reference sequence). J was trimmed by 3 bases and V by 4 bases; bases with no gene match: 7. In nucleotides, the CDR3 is TGTGCCAGCAGCGATGGGGGGACAGGGGACAATCAGCCCCAGCATTTT. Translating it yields CASSDGGTGDNQPQHF.

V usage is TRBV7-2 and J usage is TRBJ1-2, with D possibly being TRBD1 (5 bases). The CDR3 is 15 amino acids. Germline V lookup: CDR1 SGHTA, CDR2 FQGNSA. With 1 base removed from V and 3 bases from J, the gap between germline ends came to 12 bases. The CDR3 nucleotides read TGTGCCAGCAGCTTAGATAAGGGGCCGTACTATGGCTACACCTTC. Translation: CASSLDKGPYYGYTF.

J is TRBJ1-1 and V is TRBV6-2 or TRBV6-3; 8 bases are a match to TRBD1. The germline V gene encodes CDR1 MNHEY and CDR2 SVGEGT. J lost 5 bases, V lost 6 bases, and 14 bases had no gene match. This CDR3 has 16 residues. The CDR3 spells CASRPLPGTGGTEAFF. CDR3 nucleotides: TGTGCCAGCAGACCACTACCCGGGACAGGAGGAACTGAAGCTTTCTTT.

CDR3 amino acids: CASSDWGQGHEKLFF. CDR3 nucleotide sequence: TGTGCCAGCAGTGATTGGGGACAGGGGCATGAAAAACTGTTTTTT. The chain recombines TRBV2 with TRBJ1-4; 10 bases agree with TRBD1. V lost 3 bases and J lost 6; bases outside the gene matches: 4. Looked up from germline, CDR1 is SNHLY and CDR2 is FYNNEI. This CDR3 is built from 15 residues.

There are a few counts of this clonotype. The CDR3 reads CAWSGRQGYGYTF. The CDR3 nucleotides are TGTGCCTGGAGCGGGCGGCAGGGCTATGGCTACACCTTC. The rearrangement joins TRBV30 to TRBJ1-2; D is possibly TRBD1 (5 bases). Trimming took off 3 bases at V and 4 bases at J, with 12 bases between the two ends. The CDR3 spans 13 residues. Germline V gene sequence: CDR1 GTSNPN, CDR2 SVGIG (reference sequence).

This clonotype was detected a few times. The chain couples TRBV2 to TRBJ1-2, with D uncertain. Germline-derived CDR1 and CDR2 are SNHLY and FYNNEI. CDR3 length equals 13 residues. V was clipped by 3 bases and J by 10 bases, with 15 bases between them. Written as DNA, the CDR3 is TGTGCCAGCAGTGAGGCCCGCTCGGGAGCCTACACCTTC. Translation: CASSEARSGAYTF.